Reported below is one TCR beta chain. The data stem from a study of control samples from healthy donors and cancer patients. Germline V gene lookup returns CDR1 SGHRS and CDR2 YFSETQ. The CDR3 sequence is 15 residues long. Trimming took 4 bases from V and 5 from J, leaving 18 bases between them. The protocol was immunoSEQ multiplex PCR, while the TCRdb copy is restricted to in-frame clones and leaves out a portion. The sample includes more than 75,000 clones, roughly 84% of them seen just once. The sequencing sample was made of PBMCs. This TCR was sampled from a man between 65 and 85 years old with lung cancer. V gene TRBV5-1 combines with J gene TRBJ2-5, with D hard to call. In nucleotides, the CDR3 is TGCGCCAGCAGCCCGGGCGCCATCGGATGGGAGACCCAGTACTTC. This encodes CASSPGAIGWETQYF.